This is a list of T cell receptor beta chains from one sample in a study of Ad26.COV2.S vaccination and SARS-CoV-2 variants. Some clones are missing from TCRdb's copy, which holds only in-frame ones; the method was immunoSEQ multiplex PCR. The sample yields more than 300,000 clones, around 85% seen once. Sequencing was performed on peripheral blood, taken in a trial of Ad26.COV2.S vaccine versus placebo. The source of these receptors is a person between 18 and 59 years old who received the Ad26.COV2.S COVID-19 vaccine or a placebo. The CDR3 runs from the conserved cysteine through the conserved F or W. A D gene is named only where the DNA matches it firmly. Size is omitted from some rows. Given values are once, few, many or a class for expanded clones.

size: .
D: TRBD1
V: TRBV9
J: TRBJ2-7
DNA: TGTGCCAGCAGCGTAGCCGGGACAGGGGGCTACGAGCAGTACTTC
CDR3: CASSVAGTGGYEQYF

size: few
D: .
V: TRBV7-8
J: TRBJ1-3
DNA: TGTGCCAGCAGCTTACAGATTTCTGGAAACACCATATATTTT
CDR3: CASSLQISGNTIYF

size: .
D: .
V: TRBV25-1
J: TRBJ2-5
DNA: TGTGCCAGCAGTGACCCGACACGGTTCCAAGAGACCCAGTACTTC
CDR3: CASSDPTRFQETQYF

size: .
D: .
V: TRBV5-1
J: TRBJ2-7
DNA: TGCGCCAGCAGCAAGGATGCAGGCACCGAGCAGTACTTC
CDR3: CASSKDAGTEQYF

size: .
D: TRBD1
V: TRBV9
J: TRBJ1-3
DNA: TGTGCCAGCAGCGTATGGCGACAGGGGCCTGGAAACACCATATATTTT
CDR3: CASSVWRQGPGNTIYF

size: .
D: .
V: TRBV6-5
J: TRBJ2-2
DNA: TGTGCCAGCAGTTACAGGGGAACCGGGGAGCTGTTTTTT
CDR3: CASSYRGTGELFF

size: .
D: .
V: TRBV12-3/TRBV12-4
J: TRBJ1-2
DNA: TGTGCCAGCAGTTTAGACAAACCCTATGGCTACACCTTC
CDR3: CASSLDKPYGYTF

size: .
D: .
V: TRBV5-1
J: TRBJ1-2
DNA: TGCGCCAGCAGCTTGGCCCCGGGGGGAAACTATGGCTACACCTTC
CDR3: CASSLAPGGNYGYTF

size: .
D: .
V: TRBV9
J: TRBJ2-1
DNA: TGTGCCAGCAGCCCAAGGTCGGGACCTACATCCTACAATGAGCAGTTCTTC
CDR3: CASSPRSGPTSYNEQFF

size: .
D: TRBD2
V: TRBV7-9
J: TRBJ2-3
DNA: TGTGCCAGCAGCCAACAGCGGGGGGCCAACACAGATACGCAGTATTTT
CDR3: CASSQQRGANTDTQYF

size: .
D: TRBD1
V: TRBV19
J: TRBJ1-1
DNA: TGTGCCAGTAGTTCCCAGGGGACAGGTGAAGCTTTCTTT
CDR3: CASSSQGTGEAFF

size: .
D: .
V: TRBV14
J: TRBJ2-4
DNA: TGTGCCAGCAGCCAAGGTCAAGGGGCCAAAAACATTCAGTACTTC
CDR3: CASSQGQGAKNIQYF

size: .
D: TRBD2
V: TRBV5-1
J: TRBJ2-1
DNA: TGCGCCAGCAGCTCGCGACTAGCGGGGGACAATGAGCAGTTCTTC
CDR3: CASSSRLAGDNEQFF

size: .
D: .
V: TRBV27
J: TRBJ1-5
DNA: TGTGCCAGCAGTTTAGGCTATAGCAATCAGCCCCAGCATTTT
CDR3: CASSLGYSNQPQHF

size: .
D: TRBD1
V: TRBV6-5
J: TRBJ1-1
DNA: TGTGCCAGCAGTTACGGACGACCGGGACAGGGGACTGAAGCTTTCTTT
CDR3: CASSYGRPGQGTEAFF

size: .
D: .
V: TRBV7-6
J: TRBJ1-5
DNA: TGTGCCAGCAGCTTAGAACCGGGGGTACCCAATCAGCCCCAGCATTTT
CDR3: CASSLEPGVPNQPQHF

size: .
D: .
V: TRBV6-1
J: TRBJ2-3
DNA: TGTGCCAGCAGTGACCCGCTTGGCACAGATACGCAGTATTTT
CDR3: CASSDPLGTDTQYF

size: .
D: .
V: TRBV9
J: TRBJ2-3
DNA: TGTGCCAGCAGCGCCACACAGGGCCCTAGCACAGATACGCAGTATTTT
CDR3: CASSATQGPSTDTQYF

size: .
D: .
V: TRBV6-1
J: TRBJ1-6
DNA: TGTGCCAGCAGTGACCAGGGTGGGTCCTATAATTCACCCCTCCACTTT
CDR3: CASSDQGGSYNSPLHF

size: .
D: .
V: TRBV27
J: TRBJ2-3
DNA: TGTGCCAGCAGTACCCGGACTAATACGCAGTATTTT
CDR3: CASSTRTNTQYF

size: .
D: .
V: TRBV3-1/TRBV3-2
J: TRBJ1-5
DNA: TGTGCCAGCAGCCAAGGCCAGGCGCATCAGCCCCAGCATTTT
CDR3: CASSQGQAHQPQHF

size: .
D: .
V: TRBV5-4
J: TRBJ2-2
DNA: TGTGCCAGCAGCCCGGGACCAACCGGGGAGCTGTTTTTT
CDR3: CASSPGPTGELFF

size: .
D: .
V: TRBV12-3/TRBV12-4
J: TRBJ1-2
DNA: TGTGCCAGCAGTGCGGGACAAAACTATGGCTACACCTTC
CDR3: CASSAGQNYGYTF

size: .
D: .
V: TRBV18
J: TRBJ2-7
DNA: TGTGCCAGCTCACCACCCGGGGACGAGCAGTACTTC
CDR3: CASSPPGDEQYF

size: .
D: TRBD1
V: TRBV19
J: TRBJ2-7
DNA: TGTGCCAGTAGTTTATCACTCAGGGGGCTAGGGACCTACGAGCAGTACTTC
CDR3: CASSLSLRGLGTYEQYF

size: .
D: .
V: TRBV7-6
J: TRBJ2-1
DNA: TGTGCCAGCGAGGGGTGGCGGAATGAGCAGTTCTTC
CDR3: CASEGWRNEQFF

size: .
D: .
V: TRBV9
J: TRBJ2-5
DNA: TGTGCCAGCAGCGTAGAGGGGGGGCCCTATCAGACCCAGTACTTC
CDR3: CASSVEGGPYQTQYF

size: .
D: TRBD1
V: TRBV18
J: TRBJ1-3
DNA: TGTGCCAGCTCACTAACCGGGACAGGGGGCTCTGGAAACACCATATATTTT
CDR3: CASSLTGTGGSGNTIYF

size: .
D: TRBD2
V: TRBV7-9
J: TRBJ2-5
DNA: TGTGCCAGCAGCACCCTACTAGCGGGGGTTCAAGAGACCCAGTACTTC
CDR3: CASSTLLAGVQETQYF

size: .
D: .
V: TRBV6-5
J: TRBJ1-4
DNA: TGTGCCAGCAGTTACGGGACTTCCCTCGGAGAAAAACTGTTTTTT
CDR3: CASSYGTSLGEKLFF

size: once
D: .
V: TRBV10-2
J: TRBJ1-1
DNA: TGCGCCAGCAGTTCCATTCAGGGGAACACTGAAGCTTTCTTT
CDR3: CASSSIQGNTEAFF

size: .
D: .
V: TRBV5-1
J: TRBJ1-3
DNA: TGCGCCAGCAGCTTGGACCCCTCTGGAAACACCATATATTTT
CDR3: CASSLDPSGNTIYF

size: .
D: .
V: TRBV5-6
J: TRBJ2-6
DNA: TGTGCCAGCAGCCGCGGAGGGCTCTCTGGGGCCAACGTCCTGACTTTC
CDR3: CASSRGGLSGANVLTF

size: .
D: .
V: TRBV2
J: TRBJ1-2
DNA: TGTGCCAGCAGAGAACAGGCTGCCGGGGATTCTGGCTACACCTTC
CDR3: CASREQAAGDSGYTF

size: .
D: .
V: TRBV5-6
J: TRBJ2-7
DNA: TGTGCCAGCAGCTTGATGGGATCCTCCGGTCACAACGAGCAGTACTTC
CDR3: CASSLMGSSGHNEQYF

size: few
D: TRBD2
V: TRBV6-4
J: TRBJ2-3
DNA: TGTGCCAGCAGTGCCGAGCGGGGGGGCACAGATACGCAGTATTTT
CDR3: CASSAERGGTDTQYF

size: .
D: .
V: TRBV27
J: TRBJ1-1
DNA: TGTGCCAGCAGTTCGCAAGCAAACACTGAAGCTTTCTTT
CDR3: CASSSQANTEAFF

size: .
D: .
V: TRBV30
J: TRBJ1-2
DNA: TGTGCCTGGAGGGGGGTCGGAGGCGTAGGAGGCTACACCTTC
CDR3: CAWRGVGGVGGYTF

size: .
D: TRBD2
V: TRBV5-1
J: TRBJ2-1
DNA: TGCGCCAGCAGCACCGGGACTAGCGGGGGCCTCTACAATGAGCAGTTCTTC
CDR3: CASSTGTSGGLYNEQFF

size: .
D: TRBD1
V: TRBV9
J: TRBJ2-5
DNA: TGTGCCAGCAGCGGCGACAGGGGTTGGCAAGAGACCCAGTACTTC
CDR3: CASSGDRGWQETQYF

size: .
D: .
V: TRBV19
J: TRBJ2-7
DNA: TGTGCCAGTAGTATTGCGCGGTCCTACGAGCAGTACTTC
CDR3: CASSIARSYEQYF

size: .
D: .
V: TRBV7-8
J: TRBJ2-1
DNA: TGTGCCAGCAGCTCGGACGTCTACAATGAGCAGTTCTTC
CDR3: CASSSDVYNEQFF

size: .
D: .
V: TRBV12-3/TRBV12-4
J: TRBJ2-3
DNA: TGTGCCAGCAGTTTGGGGGGGGCTACGCAGTATTTT
CDR3: CASSLGGATQYF

size: .
D: TRBD2
V: TRBV25-1
J: TRBJ2-3
DNA: TGTGCCAGCAGTGAATCTGAGACTAGCGGGGGGATAACAGATACGCAGTATTTT
CDR3: CASSESETSGGITDTQYF

size: .
D: TRBD1
V: TRBV11-2
J: TRBJ1-2
DNA: TGTGCCAGCAGCCCCGTGTCTCGACAGGGAGGCCGCTTTCGAGGCTACACCTTC
CDR3: CASSPVSRQGGRFRGYTF

size: .
D: .
V: TRBV10-3
J: TRBJ1-1
DNA: TGTGCCATGGAAGGGGAGGGGGGTACTGGAGCTTTCTTT
CDR3: CAMEGEGGTGAFF

size: .
D: .
V: TRBV28
J: TRBJ1-6
DNA: TGTGCCAGCAGTCGCAGGGGTTTCCCACCCCTCCACTTT
CDR3: CASSRRGFPPLHF

size: once
D: .
V: TRBV13
J: TRBJ2-7
DNA: TGTGCCAGCAGCTTAGGACAGGGAATAAGTAGATACGAGCAGTACTTC
CDR3: CASSLGQGISRYEQYF

size: .
D: TRBD1
V: TRBV5-1
J: TRBJ1-6
DNA: TGCGCCAGCAGCCTTCTCGGACAGGGGGGATCTAATTCACCCCTCCACTTT
CDR3: CASSLLGQGGSNSPLHF

size: .
D: TRBD2
V: TRBV5-1
J: TRBJ2-3
DNA: TGCGCCAGCAGCTTAGCGACTAGCGGGTTCACAGATACGCAGTATTTT
CDR3: CASSLATSGFTDTQYF

size: .
D: .
V: TRBV9
J: TRBJ2-4
DNA: TGTGCCAGCAGCGAAATAACTAGCCCGGTGAACATTCAGTACTTC
CDR3: CASSEITSPVNIQYF

size: many
D: .
V: TRBV21-1
J: TRBJ1-4
DNA: TGTGCCAGCAGCAAAGTCCCGTCGACGATAGCAACTAATGAAAAACTGTTTTTT
CDR3: CASSKVPSTIATNEKLFF

size: .
D: .
V: TRBV27
J: TRBJ2-3
DNA: TGTGCCAGCAGGCGTCGACAGGGCACAGATACGCAGTATTTT
CDR3: CASRRRQGTDTQYF

size: .
D: .
V: TRBV7-2
J: TRBJ1-2
DNA: TGTGCCAGCAGCCTAATGACCCCCCCTCTCCATGGCTACACCTTC
CDR3: CASSLMTPPLHGYTF

size: .
D: .
V: TRBV19
J: TRBJ2-7
DNA: TGTGCCAGTAGTATAGGTGACAGCTACGAGCAGTACTTC
CDR3: CASSIGDSYEQYF